Listed below are T cell receptor beta chains from one sample, sequenced in a study of control samples from healthy donors and cancer patients. Measured with immunoSEQ multiplex PCR; TCRdb has only the in-frame clones, and not every one. Of over 200,000 clones in the sample, around 80% were seen once. The sample was PBMCs. The receptors shown here come from a woman aged 55-70 years with lung cancer. CDR3s include the opening cysteine and the closing phenylalanine or tryptophan. Each record gives: CDR3 length, J gene, D gene, V gene, CDR3 protein. D genes are given only for firm matches.

cdr3_length: 17; j_call: TRBJ2-3; d_call: .; v_call: TRBV18; cdr3_aa: CASSPMAPGRDTDTQYF
cdr3_length: 13; j_call: TRBJ2-5; d_call: .; v_call: TRBV9; cdr3_aa: CASSGRTEETQYF
cdr3_length: 13; j_call: TRBJ1-2; d_call: .; v_call: TRBV3-1/TRBV3-2; cdr3_aa: CASSQTWAEGYTF
cdr3_length: 16; j_call: TRBJ2-2; d_call: .; v_call: TRBV10-3; cdr3_aa: CAISELQIANTGELFF
cdr3_length: 12; j_call: TRBJ1-6; d_call: .; v_call: TRBV19; cdr3_aa: CATAPGDSPLHF
cdr3_length: 11; j_call: TRBJ2-3; d_call: .; v_call: TRBV7-9; cdr3_aa: CASSSAATQYF
cdr3_length: 14; j_call: TRBJ2-1; d_call: .; v_call: TRBV19; cdr3_aa: CASNAGSTYNEQFF
cdr3_length: 14; j_call: TRBJ2-1; d_call: TRBD2; v_call: TRBV6-5; cdr3_aa: CAGGLAGGYNEQFF
cdr3_length: 16; j_call: TRBJ2-3; d_call: .; v_call: TRBV24-1; cdr3_aa: CATSDLSAGSTDTQYF
cdr3_length: 18; j_call: TRBJ2-1; d_call: .; v_call: TRBV11-2; cdr3_aa: CASSLVTSWGELYNEQFF
cdr3_length: 14; j_call: TRBJ1-4; d_call: .; v_call: TRBV6-1; cdr3_aa: CASREVVRNEKLFF
cdr3_length: 14; j_call: TRBJ1-2; d_call: .; v_call: TRBV12-2; cdr3_aa: CASRFGPSNYGYTF
cdr3_length: 15; j_call: TRBJ1-2; d_call: .; v_call: TRBV27; cdr3_aa: CASSLLQGSNYGYTF
cdr3_length: 13; j_call: TRBJ2-7; d_call: .; v_call: TRBV19; cdr3_aa: CASSGHLSYEQYF
cdr3_length: 15; j_call: TRBJ2-2; d_call: TRBD1; v_call: TRBV18; cdr3_aa: CASSLGQGRTGELFF
cdr3_length: 14; j_call: TRBJ2-7; d_call: .; v_call: TRBV5-1; cdr3_aa: CASSPQWVGDEQYF
cdr3_length: 15; j_call: TRBJ2-3; d_call: TRBD2; v_call: TRBV28; cdr3_aa: CASSDTSGRAHTQYF
cdr3_length: 14; j_call: TRBJ2-3; d_call: .; v_call: TRBV19; cdr3_aa: CASSIGRVTDTQYF
cdr3_length: 16; j_call: TRBJ2-3; d_call: .; v_call: TRBV18; cdr3_aa: CASSQGTNLQADTQYF
cdr3_length: 14; j_call: TRBJ1-1; d_call: .; v_call: TRBV6-5; cdr3_aa: CASSSSRAVPEAFF
cdr3_length: 17; j_call: TRBJ1-1; d_call: TRBD1; v_call: TRBV11-2; cdr3_aa: CASSLVWDRGENTEAFF
cdr3_length: 12; j_call: TRBJ1-4; d_call: .; v_call: TRBV10-2; cdr3_aa: CASSESEEKLFF
cdr3_length: 12; j_call: TRBJ2-7; d_call: .; v_call: TRBV5-1; cdr3_aa: CASSSRVYEQYF
cdr3_length: 9; j_call: TRBJ1-2; d_call: .; v_call: TRBV29-1; cdr3_aa: CSVREGYTF
cdr3_length: 15; j_call: TRBJ2-3; d_call: TRBD1; v_call: TRBV18; cdr3_aa: CASSSTGGHTDTQYF
cdr3_length: 14; j_call: TRBJ1-1; d_call: TRBD1; v_call: TRBV11-3; cdr3_aa: CASSEQGANTEAFF
cdr3_length: 16; j_call: TRBJ1-1; d_call: TRBD1; v_call: TRBV19; cdr3_aa: CASSRDSRLVGTEAFF
cdr3_length: 14; j_call: TRBJ1-6; d_call: .; v_call: TRBV9; cdr3_aa: CASSADRNYSPLHF
cdr3_length: 13; j_call: TRBJ1-2; d_call: .; v_call: TRBV10-1; cdr3_aa: CASSPGELYGYTF
cdr3_length: 15; j_call: TRBJ2-3; d_call: TRBD1; v_call: TRBV10-3; cdr3_aa: CAIKGTGSYADTQYF
cdr3_length: 13; j_call: TRBJ1-1; d_call: .; v_call: TRBV6-1; cdr3_aa: CASSEIDKPEAFF
cdr3_length: 13; j_call: TRBJ2-3; d_call: .; v_call: TRBV3-1/TRBV3-2; cdr3_aa: CASSPSRQARQYF
cdr3_length: 14; j_call: TRBJ1-6; d_call: .; v_call: TRBV9; cdr3_aa: CASSVVDENSPLHF
cdr3_length: 16; j_call: TRBJ2-7; d_call: TRBD1; v_call: TRBV5-6; cdr3_aa: CASSLGWTGGFYEQYF
cdr3_length: 14; j_call: TRBJ1-2; d_call: .; v_call: TRBV30; cdr3_aa: CAWSEAGVGYGYTF